This T cell receptor (beta chain) was sequenced during a study of PD-1 blockade in classical Hodgkin lymphoma. Findings and caveats of the study: Reported baseline diversity: healthy donors highest, relapsed/refractory patients lowest. The CD4+ diversity rise by C4D1 was clearest in complete responders. Newly diagnosed patients and complete responders had comparable diversity at baseline.

Documented time point: cycle 4 day 1 (C4D1), after about 6 weeks of nivolumab. Following autologous stem cell transplantation, relapse occurred in every patient, and exposure to brentuximab vedotin varied. When best responses were assessed, they were complete response, partial response or progressive disease. As concerns this clone: The antigen is undetermined.

Looked up from germline, CDR1 is LNHDA and CDR2 is SQIVND (reference sequence). The CDR3 consists of 13 residues. Trimming took 3 bases from V and 0 from J, leaving 5 bases between them. Assay: immunoSEQ multiplex PCR; the TCRdb copy retains only in-frame clones and omits some. The sample has under 8,000 clones; 70% to 90% are singletons. The chain recombines TRBV19 with TRBJ1-1; possible D gene TRBD1, 5 bases. The clonotype comes from a human donor with classical Hodgkin lymphoma. The sequencing used peripheral blood mononuclear cells (PBMCs), collected before the fourth cycle of nivolumab. Here the CDR3 reads CASSMTVNTEAFF. CDR3 DNA sequence: TGTGCCAGTAGTATGACAGTGAACACTGAAGCTTTCTTT.